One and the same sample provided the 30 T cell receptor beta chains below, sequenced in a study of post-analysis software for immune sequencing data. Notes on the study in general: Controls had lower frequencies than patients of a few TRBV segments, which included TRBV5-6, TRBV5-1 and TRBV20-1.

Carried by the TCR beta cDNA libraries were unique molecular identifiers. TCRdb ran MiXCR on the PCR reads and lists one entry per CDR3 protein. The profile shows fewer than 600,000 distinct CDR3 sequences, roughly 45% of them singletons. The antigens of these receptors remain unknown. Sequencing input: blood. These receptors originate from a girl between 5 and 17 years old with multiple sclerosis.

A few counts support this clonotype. CDR3 DNA: TGTGCCAGCAGCGCCGGGACTGCACATCCCTATGGCTACACCTTC. Protein: CASSAGTAHPYGYTF. The V and J genes are TRBV9 and TRBJ1-2, with a possible D match to TRBD1 (5 bases). V was trimmed by 3 bases and J by 4 bases, leaving 16 bases between them. The CDR3 runs to 15 residues. CDR1 is SGDLS and CDR2 is YYNGEE in the germline V gene.

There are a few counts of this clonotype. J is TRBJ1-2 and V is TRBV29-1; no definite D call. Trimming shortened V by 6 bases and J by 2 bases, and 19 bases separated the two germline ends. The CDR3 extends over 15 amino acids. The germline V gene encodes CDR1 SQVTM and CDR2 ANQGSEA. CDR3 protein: CSVHGPNAENYGYTF. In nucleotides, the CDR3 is TGCAGCGTCCATGGACCTAATGCGGAAAACTATGGCTACACCTTC.

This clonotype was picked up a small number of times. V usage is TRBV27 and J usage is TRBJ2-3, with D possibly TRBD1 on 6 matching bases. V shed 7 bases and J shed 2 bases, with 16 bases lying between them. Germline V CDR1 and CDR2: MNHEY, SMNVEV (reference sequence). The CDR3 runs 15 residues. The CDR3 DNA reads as TGTGCCAGCACTCCGACAGGCCGGTTCACAGATACGCAGTATTTT. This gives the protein CASTPTGRFTDTQYF.

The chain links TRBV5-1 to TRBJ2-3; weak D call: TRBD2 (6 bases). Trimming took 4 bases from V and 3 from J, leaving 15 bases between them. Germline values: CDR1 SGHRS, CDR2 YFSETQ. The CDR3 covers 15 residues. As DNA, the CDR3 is TGCGCCAGCAGCATACCGGGACTCCAGACAGATACGCAGTATTTT. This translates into CASSIPGLQTDTQYF. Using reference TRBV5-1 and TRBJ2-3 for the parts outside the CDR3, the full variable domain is KAGVTQTPRYLIKTRGQQVTLSCSPISGHRSVSWYQQTPGQGLQFLFEYFSETQRNKGNFPGRFSGRQFSNSRSEMNVSTLELGDSALYLCASSIPGLQTDTQYFGPGTRLTVL.

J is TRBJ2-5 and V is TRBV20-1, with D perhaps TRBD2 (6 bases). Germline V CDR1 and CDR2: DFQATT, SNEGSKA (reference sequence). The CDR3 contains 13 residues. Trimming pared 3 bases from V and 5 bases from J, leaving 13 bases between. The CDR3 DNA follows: TGCAGTGCTAGTTCCGGGAGCGGGGAGACCCAGTACTTC. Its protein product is CSASSGSGETQYF.

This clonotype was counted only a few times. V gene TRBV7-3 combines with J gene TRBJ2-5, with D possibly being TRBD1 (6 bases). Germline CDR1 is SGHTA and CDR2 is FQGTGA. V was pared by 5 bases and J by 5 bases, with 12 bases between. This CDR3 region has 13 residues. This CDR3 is CASSPTGSETQYF. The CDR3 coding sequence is TGTGCCAGCAGCCCCACAGGGTCGGAGACCCAGTACTTC.

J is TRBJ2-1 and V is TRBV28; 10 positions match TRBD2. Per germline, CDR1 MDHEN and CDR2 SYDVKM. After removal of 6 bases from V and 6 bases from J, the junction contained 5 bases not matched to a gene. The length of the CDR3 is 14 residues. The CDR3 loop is CASRIGTSANEQFF. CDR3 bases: TGTGCCAGCAGGATCGGGACTAGCGCCAATGAGCAGTTCTTC.

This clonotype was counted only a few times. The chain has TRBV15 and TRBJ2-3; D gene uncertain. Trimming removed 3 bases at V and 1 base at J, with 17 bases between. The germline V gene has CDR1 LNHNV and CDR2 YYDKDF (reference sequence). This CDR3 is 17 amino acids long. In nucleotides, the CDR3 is TGTGCCACCAGCAGGATGGGTACAATTGGGGGCACAGATACGCAGTATTTT. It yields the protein CATSRMGTIGGTDTQYF.

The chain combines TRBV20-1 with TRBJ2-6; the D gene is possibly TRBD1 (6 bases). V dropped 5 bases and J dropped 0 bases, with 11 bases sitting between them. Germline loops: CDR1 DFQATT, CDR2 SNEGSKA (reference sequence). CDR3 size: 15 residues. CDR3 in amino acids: CSAPGHNSGANVLTF. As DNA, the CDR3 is TGCAGTGCTCCGGGACATAACTCTGGGGCCAACGTCCTGACTTTC.

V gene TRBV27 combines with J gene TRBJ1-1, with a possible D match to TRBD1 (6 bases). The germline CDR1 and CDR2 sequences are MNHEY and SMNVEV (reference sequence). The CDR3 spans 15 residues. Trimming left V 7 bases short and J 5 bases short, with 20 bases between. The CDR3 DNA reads TGTGCCAGCACTGGGGCTAGGGGGAGACTGACTGAAGCTTTCTTT. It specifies CASTGARGRLTEAFF.

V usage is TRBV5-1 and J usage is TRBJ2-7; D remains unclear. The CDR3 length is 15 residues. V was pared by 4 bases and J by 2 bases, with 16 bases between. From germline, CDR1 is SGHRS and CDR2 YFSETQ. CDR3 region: CASSPWTGPTYEQYF. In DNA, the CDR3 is TGCGCCAGCAGCCCATGGACCGGGCCTACCTACGAGCAGTACTTC.

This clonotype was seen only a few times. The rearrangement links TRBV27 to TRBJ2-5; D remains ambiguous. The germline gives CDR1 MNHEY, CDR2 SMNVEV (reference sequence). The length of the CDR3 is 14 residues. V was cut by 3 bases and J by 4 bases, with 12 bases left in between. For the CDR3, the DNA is TGTGCCAGCAGTTTCGGGCACCTGGTAGAGACCCAGTACTTC. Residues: CASSFGHLVETQYF.

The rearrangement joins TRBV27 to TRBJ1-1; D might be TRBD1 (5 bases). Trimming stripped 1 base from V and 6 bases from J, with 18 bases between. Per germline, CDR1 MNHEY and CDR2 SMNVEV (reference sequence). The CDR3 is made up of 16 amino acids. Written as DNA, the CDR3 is TGTGCCAGCAGTTTATATTGGCCAGAGGGGTTCGCTGAAGCTTTCTTT. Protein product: CASSLYWPEGFAEAFF.

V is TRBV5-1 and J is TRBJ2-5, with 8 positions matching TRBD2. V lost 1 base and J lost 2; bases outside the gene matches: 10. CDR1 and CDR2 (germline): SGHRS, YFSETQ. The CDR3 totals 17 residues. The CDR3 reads CASSLPKTSGSQETQYF. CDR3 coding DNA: TGCGCCAGCAGCTTGCCAAAGACGAGCGGGAGTCAAGAGACCCAGTACTTC.

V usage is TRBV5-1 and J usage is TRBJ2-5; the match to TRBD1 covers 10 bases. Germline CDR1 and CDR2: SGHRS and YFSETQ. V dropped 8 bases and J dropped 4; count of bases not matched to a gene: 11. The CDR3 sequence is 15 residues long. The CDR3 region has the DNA TGCGCCAGTTGGGCGGGACAGGGGAATTCAGAGACCCAGTACTTC. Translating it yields CASWAGQGNSETQYF.

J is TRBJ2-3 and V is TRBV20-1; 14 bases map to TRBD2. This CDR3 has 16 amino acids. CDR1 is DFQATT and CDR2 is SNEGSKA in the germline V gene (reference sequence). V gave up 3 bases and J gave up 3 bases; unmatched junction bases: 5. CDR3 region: CSARPWTSGRTDTQYF. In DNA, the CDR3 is TGCAGTGCTAGGCCATGGACTAGCGGGAGGACAGATACGCAGTATTTT.

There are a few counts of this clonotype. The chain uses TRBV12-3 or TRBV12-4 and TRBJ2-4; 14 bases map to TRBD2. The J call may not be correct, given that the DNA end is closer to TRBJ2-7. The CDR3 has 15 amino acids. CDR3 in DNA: TGTGCCAGCAGTATGACTAGCGGGAGGGCCGGCGAGCAGTACTTC. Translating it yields CASSMTSGRAGEQYF.

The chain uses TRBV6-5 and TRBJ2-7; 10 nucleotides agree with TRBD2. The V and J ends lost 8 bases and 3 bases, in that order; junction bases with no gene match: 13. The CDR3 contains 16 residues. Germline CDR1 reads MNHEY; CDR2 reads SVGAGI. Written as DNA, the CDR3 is TGTGCCAGCTGCAGAACCTCGAGCGGGAGGGGCTACGAGCAGTACTTC. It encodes CASCRTSSGRGYEQYF.

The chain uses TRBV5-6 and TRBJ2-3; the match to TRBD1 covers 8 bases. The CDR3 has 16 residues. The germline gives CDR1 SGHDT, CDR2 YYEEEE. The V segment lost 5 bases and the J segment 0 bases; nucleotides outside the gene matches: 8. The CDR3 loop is CASRRTDRASTDTQYF. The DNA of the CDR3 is TGTGCCAGCAGGCGGACGGACAGGGCTAGCACAGATACGCAGTATTTT. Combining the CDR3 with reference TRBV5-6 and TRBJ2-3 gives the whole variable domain DAGVTQSPTHLIKTRGQQVTLRCSPKSGHDTVSWYQQALGQGPQFIFQYYEEEERQRGNFPDRFSGHQFPNYSSELNVNALLLGDSALYLCASRRTDRASTDTQYFGPGTRLTVL.

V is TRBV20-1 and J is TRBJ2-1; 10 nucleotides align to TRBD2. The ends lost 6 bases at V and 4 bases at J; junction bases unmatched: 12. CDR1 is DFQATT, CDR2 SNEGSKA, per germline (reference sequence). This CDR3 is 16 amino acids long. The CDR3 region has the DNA TGCAGTGCCCTGGGACTAGCGCCGAGAGGGTACAATGAGCAGTTCTTC. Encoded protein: CSALGLAPRGYNEQFF.

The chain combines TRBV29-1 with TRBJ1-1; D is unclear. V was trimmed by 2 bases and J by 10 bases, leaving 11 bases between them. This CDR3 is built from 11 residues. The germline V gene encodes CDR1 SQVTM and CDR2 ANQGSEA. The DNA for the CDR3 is TGCAGCGTTGAAACCGAGGATGGAGCTTTCTTT. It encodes CSVETEDGAFF.

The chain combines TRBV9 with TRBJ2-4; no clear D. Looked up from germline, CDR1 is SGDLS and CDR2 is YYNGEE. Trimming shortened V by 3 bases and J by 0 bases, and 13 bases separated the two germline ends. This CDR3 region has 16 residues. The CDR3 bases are TGTGCCAGCAGCGCCGGCCTGCGAGAAGCCAAAAACATTCAGTACTTC. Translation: CASSAGLREAKNIQYF.

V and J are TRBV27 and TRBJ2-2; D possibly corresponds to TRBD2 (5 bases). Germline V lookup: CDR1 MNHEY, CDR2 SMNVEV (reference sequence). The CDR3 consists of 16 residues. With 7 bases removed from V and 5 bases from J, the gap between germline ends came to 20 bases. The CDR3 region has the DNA TGTGCCAGCACCACTATTCTTCGGGGTCGGACCGGGGAGCTGTTTTTT. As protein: CASTTILRGRTGELFF.

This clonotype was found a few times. CDR3 nucleotides: TGTGCCAGCAGTTTATCGATGGTAGGGGGAGGCACAGATACGCAGTATTTT. Protein product: CASSLSMVGGGTDTQYF. This rearrangement joins TRBV27 to TRBJ2-3, with D tentatively TRBD1 (6 bases). The ends were cut back, 0 bases at V and 1 base at J, with 14 bases in the middle. Germline values: CDR1 MNHEY, CDR2 SMNVEV (reference sequence). This CDR3 comprises 17 residues.

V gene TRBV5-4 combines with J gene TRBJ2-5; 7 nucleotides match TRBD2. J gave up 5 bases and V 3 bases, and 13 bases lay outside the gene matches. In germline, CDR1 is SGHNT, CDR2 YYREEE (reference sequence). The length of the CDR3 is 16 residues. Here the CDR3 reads CASSYRRDPGGETQYF. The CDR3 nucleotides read TGTGCCAGCAGCTACCGGCGGGACCCCGGGGGGGAGACCCAGTACTTC.

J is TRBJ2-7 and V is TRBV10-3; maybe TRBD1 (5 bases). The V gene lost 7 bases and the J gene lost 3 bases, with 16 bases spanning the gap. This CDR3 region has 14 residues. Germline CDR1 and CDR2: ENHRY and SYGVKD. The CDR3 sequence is CAIMDPGADYEQYF. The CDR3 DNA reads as TGTGCCATCATGGACCCTGGGGCGGACTACGAGCAGTACTTC.

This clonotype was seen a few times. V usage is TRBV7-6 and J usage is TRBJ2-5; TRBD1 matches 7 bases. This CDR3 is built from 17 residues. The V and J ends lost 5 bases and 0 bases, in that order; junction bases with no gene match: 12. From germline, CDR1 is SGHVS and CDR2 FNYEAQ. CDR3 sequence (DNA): TGTGCCAGCAGCCCCGAAACAGGGGACCCCTACCAAGAGACCCAGTACTTC. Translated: CASSPETGDPYQETQYF.

CDR3 in amino acids: CASSLGAEPLHF. As DNA, the CDR3 is TGTGCCAGCAGCCTGGGTGCGGAACCCCTCCACTTT. The chain links TRBV7-3 to TRBJ1-6; D not resolved. The CDR3 runs 12 residues. Trimming took 5 bases from V and 12 from J, leaving 11 bases between them. Germline loops: CDR1 SGHTA, CDR2 FQGTGA.

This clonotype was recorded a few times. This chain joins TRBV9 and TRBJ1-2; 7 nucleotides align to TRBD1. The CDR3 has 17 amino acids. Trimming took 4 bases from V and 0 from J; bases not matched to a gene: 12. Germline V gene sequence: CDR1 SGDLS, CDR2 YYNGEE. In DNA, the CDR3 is TGTGCCAGCAGCAGATACAGGGGAGGGGAGACTAACTATGGCTACACCTTC. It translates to CASSRYRGGETNYGYTF.

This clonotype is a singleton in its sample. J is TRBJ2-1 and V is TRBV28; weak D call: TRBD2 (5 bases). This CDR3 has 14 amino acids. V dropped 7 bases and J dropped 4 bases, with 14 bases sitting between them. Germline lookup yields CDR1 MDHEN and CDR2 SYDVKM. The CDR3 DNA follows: TGTGCCAGCACCCGTTCGGGATTTTACAATGAGCAGTTCTTC. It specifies CASTRSGFYNEQFF.